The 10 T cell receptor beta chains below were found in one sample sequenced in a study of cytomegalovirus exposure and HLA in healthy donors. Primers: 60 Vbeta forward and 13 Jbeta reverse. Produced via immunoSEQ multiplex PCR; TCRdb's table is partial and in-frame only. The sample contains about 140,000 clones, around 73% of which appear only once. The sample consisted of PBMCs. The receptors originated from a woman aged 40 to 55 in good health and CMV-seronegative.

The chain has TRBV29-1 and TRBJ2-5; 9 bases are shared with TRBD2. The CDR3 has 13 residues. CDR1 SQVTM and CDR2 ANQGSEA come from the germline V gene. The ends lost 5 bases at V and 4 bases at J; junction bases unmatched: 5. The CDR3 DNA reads TGCAGCGTTTCTAGCGGGGTCGGAGAGACCCAGTACTTC. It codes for CSVSSGVGETQYF.

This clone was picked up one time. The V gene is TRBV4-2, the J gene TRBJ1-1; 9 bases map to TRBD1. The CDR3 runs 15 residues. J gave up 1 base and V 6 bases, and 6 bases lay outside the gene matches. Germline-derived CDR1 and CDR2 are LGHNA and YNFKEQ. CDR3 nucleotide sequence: TGTGCCAGCAGACTACAGGACAGGGGGAACACTGAAGCTTTCTTT. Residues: CASRLQDRGNTEAFF.

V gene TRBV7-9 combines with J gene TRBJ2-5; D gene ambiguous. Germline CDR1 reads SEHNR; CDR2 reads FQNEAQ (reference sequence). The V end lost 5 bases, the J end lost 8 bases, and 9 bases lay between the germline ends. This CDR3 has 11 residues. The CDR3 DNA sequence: TGTGCCAGCAGCACAGACCTTACCCAGTACTTC. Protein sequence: CASSTDLTQYF.

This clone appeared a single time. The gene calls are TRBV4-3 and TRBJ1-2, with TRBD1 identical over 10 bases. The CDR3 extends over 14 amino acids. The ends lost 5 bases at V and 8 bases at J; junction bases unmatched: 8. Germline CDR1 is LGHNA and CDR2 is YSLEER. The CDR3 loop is CASSYRQGAGGYTF. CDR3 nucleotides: TGCGCCAGCAGCTACAGACAGGGGGCAGGCGGCTACACCTTC.

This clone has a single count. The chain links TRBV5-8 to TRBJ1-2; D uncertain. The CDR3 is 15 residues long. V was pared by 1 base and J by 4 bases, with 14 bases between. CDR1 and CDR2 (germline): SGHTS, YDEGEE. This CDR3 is CASSLFRVTFYGYTF. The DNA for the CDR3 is TGTGCCAGCAGCTTGTTCCGGGTTACCTTCTATGGCTACACCTTC.

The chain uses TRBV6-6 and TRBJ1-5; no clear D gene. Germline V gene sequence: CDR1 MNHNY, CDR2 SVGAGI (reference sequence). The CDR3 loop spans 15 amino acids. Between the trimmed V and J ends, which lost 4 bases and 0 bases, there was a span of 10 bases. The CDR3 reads CASSSSDYSNQPQHF. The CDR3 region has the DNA TGTGCCAGCAGTTCTTCAGACTATAGCAATCAGCCCCAGCATTTT.

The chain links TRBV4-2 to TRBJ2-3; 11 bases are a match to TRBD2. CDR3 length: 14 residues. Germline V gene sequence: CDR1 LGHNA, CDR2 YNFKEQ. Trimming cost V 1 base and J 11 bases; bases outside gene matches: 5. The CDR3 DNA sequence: TGTGCCAGCAGCCAAGGTCTAGCGGGGGGAATGCAGTATTTT. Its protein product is CASSQGLAGGMQYF.

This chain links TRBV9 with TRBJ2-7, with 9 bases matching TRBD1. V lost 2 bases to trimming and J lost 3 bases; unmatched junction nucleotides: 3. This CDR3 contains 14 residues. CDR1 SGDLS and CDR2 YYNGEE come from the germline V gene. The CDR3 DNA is TGTGCCAGCAGCGTGGGACAGGGAGTCTACGAGCAGTACTTC. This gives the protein CASSVGQGVYEQYF. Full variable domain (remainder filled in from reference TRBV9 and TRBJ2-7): DSGVTQTPKHLITATGQRVTLRCSPRSGDLSVYWYQQSLDQGLQFLIQYYNGEERAKGNILERFSAQQFPDLHSELNLSSLELGDSALYFCASSVGQGVYEQYFGPGTRLTVT.

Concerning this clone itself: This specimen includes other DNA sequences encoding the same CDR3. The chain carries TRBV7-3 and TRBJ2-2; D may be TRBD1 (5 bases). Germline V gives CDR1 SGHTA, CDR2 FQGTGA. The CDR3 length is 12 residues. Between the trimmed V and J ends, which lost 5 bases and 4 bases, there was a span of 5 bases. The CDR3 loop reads CASSRGTGELFF. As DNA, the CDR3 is TGTGCCAGCAGCAGGGGCACCGGGGAGCTGTTTTTT.

CDR3 loop: CASSNRGGVEAFF. The CDR3 coding sequence is TGTGCCAGCAGCAATCGTGGCGGGGTTGAAGCTTTCTTT. The J gene is TRBJ1-1, the V gene TRBV9; D remains unclear. V was trimmed by 4 bases and J by 7 bases, leaving 14 bases between them. Germline V gives CDR1 SGDLS, CDR2 YYNGEE. There are 13 residues in the CDR3.